The clone carrying this T cell receptor beta chain has a handful of counts. Germline CDR1 and CDR2: SEHNR and FQNEAQ (reference sequence). There are 20 residues in the CDR3. V lost 5 bases to trimming and J lost 1 base, with 24 bases between them. This sample is part of a study of early T cells in non-severe SARS-CoV-2 infection. One entry per CDR3 protein results from TCRdb running MiXCR on the 5' RACE reads. This sample has approximately 99,000 distinct CDR3 sequences; around an eighth occur once, and the top ten carry 3% to 3.5%. Sequenced material: whole blood. This TCR derives from an adult who was a healthcare worker with PCR-confirmed SARS-CoV-2 infection or an uninfected control (not recorded which). The chain couples TRBV7-9 to TRBJ2-6; no firm D call. The CDR3 sequence: CASSPQPSHSGESGANVLTF. In nucleotides, the CDR3 is TGTGCCAGCAGCCCTCAACCTTCCCACTCCGGCGAATCTGGGGCCAACGTCCTGACTTTC.